This entry lists 14 T cell receptor beta chains sequenced from one sample in a study of T cell responses to AZD1222 COVID-19 vaccine. Clones were sequenced by immunoSEQ multiplex PCR, and TCRdb holds only the in-frame ones, with some missing. The sample shows some 140,000 clones, 80% to 90% of them seen only once. The input for sequencing was peripheral blood, taken on day 0 of AZD1222 vaccination. These receptor sequences come from an adult in good health.

This sequence joins TRBV19 and TRBJ1-1; tentatively, D is TRBD1 (5 bases). Per germline, CDR1 LNHDA and CDR2 SQIVND (reference sequence). CDR3 length: 14 amino acids. V shed 4 bases and J shed 0 bases, with 9 bases lying between them. The CDR3 sequence: CASSTTGVNTEAFF. The DNA for the CDR3 is TGTGCCAGTAGTACAACGGGGGTGAACACTGAAGCTTTCTTT.

The chain has TRBV9 and TRBJ2-3; D ambiguous. CDR1 is SGDLS, CDR2 YYNGEE, per germline. V was pared by 3 bases and J by 2 bases, with 16 bases between. There are 16 residues in the CDR3. CDR3: CASSEDDPTYTDTQYF. The DNA for the CDR3 is TGTGCCAGCAGCGAGGATGACCCGACCTACACAGATACGCAGTATTTT.

The rearrangement uses TRBV2 and TRBJ1-1; maybe TRBD1 (6 bases). Trimming shortened V by 5 bases and J by 1 base, and 8 bases separated the two germline ends. The CDR3 totals 13 residues. The germline V gene encodes CDR1 SNHLY and CDR2 FYNNEI. The chain's CDR3 is CASSTQGNTEAFF. The CDR3 DNA reads TGTGCCAGCAGTACACAGGGGAACACTGAAGCTTTCTTT.

CDR3 residues: CASSLVGGPYGYTF. In DNA form, the CDR3 reads TGTGCCAGCAGCTTGGTTGGGGGCCCTTATGGCTACACCTTC. The chain uses TRBV5-4 and TRBJ1-2, with D possibly matching TRBD1 (6 bases). V gave up 0 bases and J gave up 5 bases, with 11 bases separating them. The germline CDR1 and CDR2 sequences are SGHNT and YYREEE (reference sequence). CDR3 length: 14 amino acids. Variable domain in full (rest from reference TRBV5-4 and TRBJ1-2): ETGVTQSPTHLIKTRGQQVTLRCSSQSGHNTVSWYQQALGQGPQFIFQYYREEENGRGNFPPRFSGLQFPNYSSELNVNALELDDSALYLCASSLVGGPYGYTFGSGTRLTVV.

This sequence joins TRBV7-9 and TRBJ2-5, with D hard to call. CDR1 and CDR2 (germline): SEHNR, FQNEAQ (reference sequence). With 1 base removed from V and 1 base from J, the gap between germline ends came to 7 bases. The CDR3 extends over 14 amino acids. In DNA, the CDR3 is TGTGCCAGCAGCTTAGTACAGATCCAAGAGACCCAGTACTTC. The encoded protein is CASSLVQIQETQYF.

The chain combines TRBV30 with TRBJ1-1, with unresolved D. Germline V lookup: CDR1 GTSNPN, CDR2 SVGIG (reference sequence). The CDR3 consists of 13 residues. The V gene lost 2 bases and the J gene lost 7 bases, with 14 bases spanning the gap. The CDR3 DNA is TGTGCCTGGAGTTCCCTTAACGCGGGTGAAGCTTTCTTT. This gives the protein CAWSSLNAGEAFF. The whole variable domain, filled in from reference TRBV30 and TRBJ1-1, reads SQTIHQWPATLVQPVGSPLSLECTVEGTSNPNLYWYRQAAGRGLQLLFYSVGIGQISSEVPQNLSASRPQDRQFILSSKKLLLSDSGFYLCAWSSLNAGEAFFGQGTRLTVV.

The rearrangement joins TRBV24-1 to TRBJ2-3; the D is unclear. V lost 2 bases, J lost 0 bases, and 8 bases lay in between. Per germline, CDR1 KGHDR and CDR2 SFDVKD. There are 15 residues in the CDR3. The CDR3 protein is CATSDSVPSTDTQYF. CDR3 nucleotides: TGTGCCACCAGTGATTCCGTCCCTAGCACAGATACGCAGTATTTT.

This rearrangement joins TRBV6-5 to TRBJ1-2; 10 bases align to TRBD1. V was clipped by 2 bases and J by 3 bases; unmatched bases: 6. Germline loops: CDR1 MNHEY, CDR2 SVGAGI. CDR3 size: 16 residues. This chain's CDR3 is CASSYNRDRGDYGYTF. Here the CDR3 DNA reads TGTGCCAGCAGTTACAATAGGGACAGGGGAGACTATGGCTACACCTTC.

V and J are TRBV3-1 (or the pseudogene TRBV3-2) and TRBJ1-6; 7 nucleotides align to TRBD1. The germline CDR1 and CDR2 sequences are LGHDT and YNNKEL (reference sequence). The CDR3 consists of 15 residues. J gave up 4 bases and V 1 base, and 1 base lay outside the gene matches. CDR3 protein: CASSQGDRYNSPLHF. The CDR3 DNA follows: TGTGCCAGCAGCCAAGGGGACAGATATAATTCACCCCTCCACTTT.

This clone was seen only once. The chain joins TRBV7-9 to TRBJ1-2; tentative D call: TRBD1 (5 bases). Germline-derived CDR1 and CDR2 are SEHNR and FQNEAQ (reference sequence). V was cut by 0 bases and J by 2 bases, with 10 bases left in between. There are 15 residues in the CDR3. CDR3 amino acids: CASSLAAAGNYGYTF. The CDR3 DNA reads as TGTGCCAGCAGCTTAGCGGCGGCAGGGAACTATGGCTACACCTTC. Looking up the rest from reference TRBV7-9 and TRBJ1-2 gives the full variable domain: DTGVSQNPRHKITKRGQNVTFRCDPISEHNRLYWYRQTLGQGPEFLTYFQNEAQLEKSRLLSDRFSAERPKGSFSTLEIQRTEQGDSAMYLCASSLAAAGNYGYTFGSGTRLTVV.

The V and J genes are TRBV29-1 and TRBJ2-3; tentatively, D is TRBD2 (7 bases). This CDR3 region has 13 residues. The germline V gene has CDR1 SQVTM and CDR2 ANQGSEA. Trimming cost V 7 bases and J 3 bases, with 14 bases left between them. DNA for the CDR3: TGCAGCGAGGGGGGGGCGAATACAGATACGCAGTATTTT. Translation gives CSEGGANTDTQYF.

The chain links TRBV14 to TRBJ1-4; 10 positions agree with TRBD1. CDR1 SGHDN and CDR2 FVKESK come from the germline V gene. This CDR3 is built from 20 residues. V shed 0 bases and J 3 bases; nucleotides not matched to a gene: 13. This CDR3 reads CASSQDQFLGTGASNEKLFF. CDR3 DNA sequence: TGTGCCAGCAGCCAAGATCAATTCTTGGGGACAGGGGCTTCTAATGAAAAACTGTTTTTT.

The chain carries TRBV6-5 and TRBJ2-3; 8 bases are shared with TRBD2. Germline CDR1 MNHEY, CDR2 SVGAGI. This CDR3 region has 15 residues. With 8 bases clipped from V and 8 bases from J, the junction kept 15 bases outside the gene matches. The CDR3 spells CASRLGTGSGGTQYF. Written as DNA, the CDR3 is TGTGCCAGCCGCCTTGGGACGGGCAGCGGGGGTACGCAGTATTTT.

This chain links TRBV19 with TRBJ1-2, with TRBD1 matching over 9 bases. There are 13 residues in the CDR3. Looked up from germline, CDR1 is LNHDA and CDR2 is SQIVND (reference sequence). Trimming removed 3 bases from V and 6 bases from J; junction bases left unmatched: 2. The CDR3 DNA reads TGTGCCAGTAGTATTGGACAGGGGCATGGCTACACCTTC. Protein: CASSIGQGHGYTF.